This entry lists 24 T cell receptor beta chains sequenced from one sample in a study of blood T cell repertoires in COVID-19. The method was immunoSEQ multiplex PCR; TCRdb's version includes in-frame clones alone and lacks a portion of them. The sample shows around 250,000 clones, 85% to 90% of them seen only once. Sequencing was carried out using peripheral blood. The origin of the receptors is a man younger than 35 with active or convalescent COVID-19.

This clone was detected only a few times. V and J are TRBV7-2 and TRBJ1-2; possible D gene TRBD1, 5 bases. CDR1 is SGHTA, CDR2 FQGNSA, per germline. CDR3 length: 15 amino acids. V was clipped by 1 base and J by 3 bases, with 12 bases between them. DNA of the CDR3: TGTGCCAGCAGCTTAGTTTTAGGGGAGGACTATGGCTACACCTTC. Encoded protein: CASSLVLGEDYGYTF.

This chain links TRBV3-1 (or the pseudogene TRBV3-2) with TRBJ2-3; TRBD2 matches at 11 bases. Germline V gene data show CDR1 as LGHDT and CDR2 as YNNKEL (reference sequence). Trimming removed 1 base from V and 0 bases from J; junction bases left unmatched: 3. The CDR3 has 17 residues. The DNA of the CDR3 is TGTGCCAGCAGCCAAGGACTAGCGGGACCTAGCACAGATACGCAGTATTTT. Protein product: CASSQGLAGPSTDTQYF.

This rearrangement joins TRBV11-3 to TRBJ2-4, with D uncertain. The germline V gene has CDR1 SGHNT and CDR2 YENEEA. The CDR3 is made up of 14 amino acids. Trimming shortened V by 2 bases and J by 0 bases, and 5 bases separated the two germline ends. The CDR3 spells CASSLIRAKNIQYF. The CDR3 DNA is TGTGCCAGCAGCTTAATCCGAGCCAAAAACATTCAGTACTTC. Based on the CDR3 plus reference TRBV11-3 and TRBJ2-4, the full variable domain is EAGVVQSPRYKIIEKKQPVAFWCNPISGHNTLYWYLQNLGQGPELLIRYENEEAVDDSQLPKDRFSAERLKGVDSTLKIQPAELGDSAVYLCASSLIRAKNIQYFGAGTRLSVL.

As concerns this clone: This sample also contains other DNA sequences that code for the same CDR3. The CDR3 spells CASSPGTGNQPQHF. In DNA, the CDR3 is TGCGCCAGCAGCCCAGGGACAGGGAATCAGCCCCAGCATTTT. The rearrangement joins TRBV5-1 to TRBJ1-5, with 9 nucleotides matching TRBD1. The CDR3 is made up of 14 amino acids. The junction had 3 bases not matched to a gene; V was cut back by 4 bases and J by 4 bases. The germline CDR1 and CDR2 sequences are SGHRS and YFSETQ.

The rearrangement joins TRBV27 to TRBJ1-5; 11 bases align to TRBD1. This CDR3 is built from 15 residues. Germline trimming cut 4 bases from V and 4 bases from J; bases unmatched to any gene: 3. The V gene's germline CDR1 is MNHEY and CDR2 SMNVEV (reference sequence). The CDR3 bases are TGTGCCAGCAGTTGGGGGACAGGGGGGAATCAGCCCCAGCATTTT. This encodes CASSWGTGGNQPQHF.

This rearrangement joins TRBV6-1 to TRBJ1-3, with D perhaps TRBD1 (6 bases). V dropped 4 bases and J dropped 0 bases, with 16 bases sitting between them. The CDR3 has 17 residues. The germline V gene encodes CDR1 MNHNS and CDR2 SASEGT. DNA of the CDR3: TGTGCCAGCAGTGGTGGGGGGGCCCTTCACTCTGGAAACACCATATATTTT. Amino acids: CASSGGGALHSGNTIYF.

The CDR3 DNA sequence: TGTGCCAGCAGTTCCTCGTCGGGGGGGCCCAATGAGCAGTTCTTC. It encodes CASSSSSGGPNEQFF. The genes are TRBV6-5 and TRBJ2-1; TRBD2 matches at 8 bases. The CDR3 runs 15 residues. Germline CDR1 is MNHEY and CDR2 is SVGAGI. V shed 4 bases and J 6 bases; nucleotides not matched to a gene: 8.

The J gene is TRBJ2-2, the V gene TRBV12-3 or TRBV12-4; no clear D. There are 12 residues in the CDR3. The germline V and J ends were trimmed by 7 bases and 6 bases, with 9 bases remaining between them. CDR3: CASIEMAGELFF. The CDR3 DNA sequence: TGTGCCAGCATTGAGATGGCCGGGGAGCTGTTTTTT.

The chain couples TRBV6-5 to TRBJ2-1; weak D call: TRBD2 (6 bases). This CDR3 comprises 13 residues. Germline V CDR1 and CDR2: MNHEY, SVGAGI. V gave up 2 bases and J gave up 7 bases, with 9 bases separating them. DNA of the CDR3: TGTGCCAGCAGTTACGGGAGCGGGAATGAGCAGTTCTTC. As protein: CASSYGSGNEQFF.

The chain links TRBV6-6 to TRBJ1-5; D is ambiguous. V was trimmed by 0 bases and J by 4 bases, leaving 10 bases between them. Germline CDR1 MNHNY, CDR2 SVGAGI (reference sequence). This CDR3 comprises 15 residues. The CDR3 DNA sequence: TGTGCCAGCAGTTACTCGATCGGGTGGAATCAGCCCCAGCATTTT. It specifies CASSYSIGWNQPQHF.

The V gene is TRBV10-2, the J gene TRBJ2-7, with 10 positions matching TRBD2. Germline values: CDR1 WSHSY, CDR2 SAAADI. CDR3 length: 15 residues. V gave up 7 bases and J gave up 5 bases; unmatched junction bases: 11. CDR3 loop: CASTPLAGERHEQYF. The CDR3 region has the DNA TGCGCCAGCACCCCCCTAGCGGGAGAGCGCCACGAGCAGTACTTC.

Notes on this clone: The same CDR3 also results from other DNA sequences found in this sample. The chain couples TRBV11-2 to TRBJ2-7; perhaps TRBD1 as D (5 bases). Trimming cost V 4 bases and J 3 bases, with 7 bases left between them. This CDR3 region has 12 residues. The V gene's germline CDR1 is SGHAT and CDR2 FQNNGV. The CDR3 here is CASSSDSYEQYF. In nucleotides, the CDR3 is TGTGCCAGCAGCTCCGACAGCTACGAGCAGTACTTC.

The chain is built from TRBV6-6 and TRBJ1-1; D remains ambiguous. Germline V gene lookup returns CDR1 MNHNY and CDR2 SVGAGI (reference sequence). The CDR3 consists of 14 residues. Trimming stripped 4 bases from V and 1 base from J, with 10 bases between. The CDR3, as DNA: TGTGCCAGCAGTTCCACCCACGGGAACACTGAAGCTTTCTTT. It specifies CASSSTHGNTEAFF.

CDR3 loop: CASSPDTVGKQFF. Here the CDR3 DNA reads TGTGCCAGCAGCCCTGACACCGTCGGGAAGCAGTTCTTC. V gene TRBV7-9 combines with J gene TRBJ2-1; D is perhaps TRBD2 (5 bases). Germline values: CDR1 SEHNR, CDR2 FQNEAQ (reference sequence). Trimming took 5 bases from V and 11 from J, leaving 16 bases between them. The CDR3 is 13 residues long.

The CDR3 DNA reads TGTGCCAGTATCCGGGATACCTCCGGGGAGCTGTTTTTT. Protein sequence: CASIRDTSGELFF. The chain recombines TRBV2 with TRBJ2-2; a possible D gene is TRBD2 (5 bases). V dropped 9 bases and J dropped 6 bases, with 14 bases sitting between them. Per the germline V gene, CDR1 is SNHLY and CDR2 is FYNNEI. The CDR3 runs 13 residues.

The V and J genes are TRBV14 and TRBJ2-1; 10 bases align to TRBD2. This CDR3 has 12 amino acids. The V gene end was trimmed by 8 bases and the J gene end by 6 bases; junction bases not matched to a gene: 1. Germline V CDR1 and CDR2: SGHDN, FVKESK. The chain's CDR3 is CASGTSVNEQFF. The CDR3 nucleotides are TGTGCCAGCGGGACTAGCGTCAATGAGCAGTTCTTC.

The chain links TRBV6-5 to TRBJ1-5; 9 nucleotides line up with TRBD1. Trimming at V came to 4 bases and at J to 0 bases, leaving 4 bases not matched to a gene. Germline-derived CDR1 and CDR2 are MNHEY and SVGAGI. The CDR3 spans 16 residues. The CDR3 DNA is TGTGCCAGCAGTTCTGGGACAGGGAGTAGCAATCAGCCCCAGCATTTT. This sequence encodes CASSSGTGSSNQPQHF.

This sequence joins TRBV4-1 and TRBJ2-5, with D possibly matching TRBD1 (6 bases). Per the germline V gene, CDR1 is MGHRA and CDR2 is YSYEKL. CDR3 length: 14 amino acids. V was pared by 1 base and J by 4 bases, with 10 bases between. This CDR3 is CASSQVGARETQYF. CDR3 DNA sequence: TGCGCCAGCAGCCAAGTGGGGGCTCGAGAGACCCAGTACTTC.

The CDR3 DNA reads TGTGCCAGCAAGGGACAGGGGTATAGCACAGATACGCAGTATTTT. Its translation: CASKGQGYSTDTQYF. The chain is built from TRBV6-5 and TRBJ2-3; 10 bases agree with TRBD1. The CDR3 covers 15 residues. Germline CDR1 MNHEY, CDR2 SVGAGI. The V segment lost 7 bases and the J segment 0 bases; nucleotides outside the gene matches: 4.

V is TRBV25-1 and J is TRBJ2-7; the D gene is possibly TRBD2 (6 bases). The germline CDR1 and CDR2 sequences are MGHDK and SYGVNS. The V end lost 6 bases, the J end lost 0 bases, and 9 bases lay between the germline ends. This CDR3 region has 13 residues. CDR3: CASRRESSYEQYF. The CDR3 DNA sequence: TGTGCCAGCAGGCGGGAATCCTCCTACGAGCAGTACTTC.

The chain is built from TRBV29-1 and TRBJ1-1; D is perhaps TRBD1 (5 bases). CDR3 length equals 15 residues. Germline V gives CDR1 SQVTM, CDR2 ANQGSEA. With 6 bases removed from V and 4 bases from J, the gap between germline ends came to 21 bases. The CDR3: CSVRILQDDLTEAFF. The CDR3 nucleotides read TGCAGCGTCCGGATTTTACAGGACGACCTCACTGAAGCTTTCTTT.

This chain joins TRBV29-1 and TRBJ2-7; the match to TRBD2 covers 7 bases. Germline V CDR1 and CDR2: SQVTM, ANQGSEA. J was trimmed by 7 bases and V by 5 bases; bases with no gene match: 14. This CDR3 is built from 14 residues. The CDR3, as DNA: TGCAGCGTTCGCGGCGGGGGACCGCTGGGGGAGCAGTACTTC. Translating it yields CSVRGGGPLGEQYF.

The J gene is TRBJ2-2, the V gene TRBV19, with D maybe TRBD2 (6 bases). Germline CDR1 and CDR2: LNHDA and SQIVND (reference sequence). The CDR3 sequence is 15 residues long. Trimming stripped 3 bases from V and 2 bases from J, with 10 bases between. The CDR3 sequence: CASSILDYNTGELFF. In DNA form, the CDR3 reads TGTGCCAGTAGTATTCTGGACTATAACACCGGGGAGCTGTTTTTT.

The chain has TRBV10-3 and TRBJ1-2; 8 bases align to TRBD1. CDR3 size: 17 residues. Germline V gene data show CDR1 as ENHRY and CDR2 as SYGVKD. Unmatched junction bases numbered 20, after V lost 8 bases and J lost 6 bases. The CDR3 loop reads CAIGRREGQGISDGYTF. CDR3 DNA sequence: TGTGCCATCGGACGCCGGGAAGGACAGGGTATTTCCGATGGCTACACCTTC.